These 19 T cell receptor beta chains were sequenced from one sample in a study of T cell changes during pregnancy in multiple sclerosis. Sequencing used immunoSEQ multiplex PCR; TCRdb keeps in-frame clones, though not all of them. The profile shows about 20,000 clones, more than 75% of them singletons. This material consisted of CD8+ T cells from peripheral blood mononuclear cells, taken in the third trimester of pregnancy. These receptors were taken from a female donor in good health, enrolled as a control in a pregnancy study.

Judged by abundance, this clone is medium-sized (0.01 to 0.1%). Different DNA sequences within this sample yield the same CDR3. V gene TRBV6-1 combines with J gene TRBJ2-7, with TRBD2 matching over 10 bases. The V gene's germline CDR1 is MNHNS and CDR2 SASEGT. Germline trimming cut 2 bases from V and 4 bases from J; bases unmatched to any gene: 5. This CDR3 region has 15 residues. The DNA of the CDR3 is TGTGCCAGCAGTGAAAGGGCTAGCGGGAGTTACGAGCAGTACTTC. Amino acid sequence: CASSERASGSYEQYF.

The chain recombines TRBV6-6 with TRBJ1-4; TRBD1 matches 8 bases. CDR1 and CDR2 (germline): MNHNY, SVGAGI (reference sequence). The CDR3 is 15 amino acids. The V and J ends lost 2 bases and 6 bases, in that order; junction bases with no gene match: 5. CDR3 region: CASSYMAGGDEKLFF. The CDR3 DNA follows: TGTGCCAGCAGTTACATGGCAGGGGGCGATGAAAAACTGTTTTTT.

This clone was seen more than once but under ten times. The chain combines TRBV4-2 with TRBJ2-2; 11 positions agree with TRBD2. This CDR3 has 18 residues. Per the germline V gene, CDR1 is LGHNA and CDR2 is YNFKEQ. J was trimmed by 4 bases and V by 0 bases; bases with no gene match: 7. CDR3 sequence: CASSQDSTSGSVTGELFF. In nucleotides, the CDR3 is TGTGCCAGCAGCCAAGATTCAACTAGCGGGAGTGTCACCGGGGAGCTGTTTTTT.

This chain joins TRBV12-2 and TRBJ1-4; the listed D gene, TRBD1, was not tested against the DNA. TRBV12-2 is described as a pseudogene. CDR3 length: 20 residues. DNA for the CDR3: TGTGCAAGTCGCTGTCTCCAGGGGTTAGCTAGGAATGCAACTAATGAAAAACTGTTTTTT. Protein sequence: CASRCLQGLARNATNEKLFF.

The gene calls are TRBV2 and TRBJ2-7; tentatively, D is TRBD1 (6 bases). In germline, CDR1 is SNHLY, CDR2 FYNNEI. Between the trimmed V and J ends, which lost 2 bases and 1 base, there was a span of 18 bases. This CDR3 region has 17 residues. The CDR3 nucleotides are TGTGCCAGCAGTGAACTTCCTCGGGACACCGATTCCTACGAGCAGTACTTC. Its translation: CASSELPRDTDSYEQYF.

The gene calls are TRBV2 and TRBJ2-7; 8 bases fit TRBD1. CDR1 is SNHLY, CDR2 FYNNEI, per germline. The CDR3 totals 14 residues. Trimming took 8 bases from V and 2 from J; bases not matched to a gene: 8. This CDR3 is CASDTGGSTYEQYF. The CDR3 region has the DNA TGTGCCAGCGATACAGGGGGAAGTACCTACGAGCAGTACTTC.

The chain links TRBV5-6 to TRBJ2-5; 9 positions agree with TRBD2. The CDR3 consists of 15 residues. CDR1 is SGHDT, CDR2 YYEEEE, per germline. After removal of 1 base from V and 5 bases from J, the junction contained 6 bases not matched to a gene. CDR3 protein: CASSLLRGGPETQYF. In nucleotides, the CDR3 is TGTGCCAGCAGCTTGTTGCGGGGGGGCCCGGAGACCCAGTACTTC.

The V and J genes are TRBV28 and TRBJ2-3, with 8 bases identical to TRBD2. J lost 3 bases, V lost 2 bases, and 4 bases had no gene match. This CDR3 is 15 amino acids long. Germline V gene lookup returns CDR1 MDHEN and CDR2 SYDVKM. The CDR3 loop is CASSLTASGTDTQYF. CDR3 DNA sequence: TGTGCCAGCAGTTTAACGGCTAGCGGGACAGATACGCAGTATTTT.

This chain joins TRBV6-5 and TRBJ1-1; D might be TRBD1 (5 bases). The germline V gene has CDR1 MNHEY and CDR2 SVGAGI. Trimming removed 6 bases at V and 1 base at J, with 9 bases between. The CDR3 is 13 residues long. The CDR3 DNA follows: TGTGCCAGCAGCAAACAGGAGAACACTGAAGCTTTCTTT. The encoded protein is CASSKQENTEAFF.

The rearrangement links TRBV13 to TRBJ2-2, with a weak D call TRBD1 (6 bases). The length of the CDR3 is 14 residues. V shed 2 bases and J shed 7 bases, with 11 bases lying between them. CDR1 and CDR2 from the germline V gene are PRHDT and FYEKMQ (reference sequence). The chain's CDR3 is CASSLRGFVGELFF. CDR3 DNA sequence: TGTGCCAGCAGCTTAAGGGGGTTCGTCGGGGAGCTGTTTTTT.

This chain joins TRBV11-3 and TRBJ2-5; tentative D call: TRBD2 (6 bases). Germline assignment: CDR1 SGHNT and CDR2 YENEEA. The CDR3 spans 13 residues. V was pared by 8 bases and J by 4 bases, with 14 bases between. The CDR3 DNA reads TGTGCCAGCGGGGAAAGGGGAGGAGAGACCCAGTACTTC. Its protein is CASGERGGETQYF.

This clone was seen just once. The chain couples TRBV5-6 to TRBJ2-7; 10 nucleotides match TRBD1. V trimming: 3 bases; J trimming: 6 bases; junction bases outside the gene matches: 3. Germline V lookup: CDR1 SGHDT, CDR2 YYEEEE. This CDR3 contains 13 residues. CDR3 nucleotide sequence: TGTGCCAGCAGCTGGACAGGGGGAGGCGAGCAGTACTTC. This encodes CASSWTGGGEQYF.

V and J are TRBV30 and TRBJ2-7; 7 nucleotides align to TRBD2. V lost 0 bases to trimming and J lost 3 bases; unmatched junction nucleotides: 2. The CDR3 loop spans 13 amino acids. CDR1 and CDR2 from the germline V gene are GTSNPN and SVGIG (reference sequence). CDR3 residues: CAWSVSSGYEQYF. The CDR3 DNA follows: TGTGCCTGGAGTGTGTCTAGCGGCTACGAGCAGTACTTC.

This chain links TRBV5-6 with TRBJ2-2; 9 bases agree with TRBD1. Trimming took 4 bases from V and 3 from J; bases not matched to a gene: 4. CDR3 length: 15 residues. Germline V CDR1 and CDR2: SGHDT, YYEEEE. CDR3 nucleotides: TGTGCCAGCAGCGGGGGACAGGGTGACACCGGGGAGCTGTTTTTT. Translating it yields CASSGGQGDTGELFF.

V is TRBV7-9 and J is TRBJ2-3, with 7 positions matching TRBD1. CDR1 is SEHNR and CDR2 is FQNEAQ in the germline V gene (reference sequence). With V trimmed by 1 base and J by 3 bases, 16 bases remained unmatched. The CDR3 totals 19 residues. CDR3 in DNA: TGTGCCAGCAGCTTAGAAAGAGACAGGGTGGGGCCCGGGACAGATACGCAGTATTTT. Residues: CASSLERDRVGPGTDTQYF.

This clone was seen only a few times. The junction departs from the called germline gene at one end, perhaps through a read error. Other DNA sequences in this specimen translate into the identical CDR3. The chain uses TRBV4-1 and TRBJ2-1; no reliable D call. Germline values: CDR1 MGHRA, CDR2 YSYEKL. The CDR3 loop spans 12 amino acids. The CDR3: CASSQSDNEQFF. CDR3 coding DNA: TGTGCCAGCAGCCAAAGCGACAATGAGCAGTTCTTC.

This clone has a handful of counts. The chain has TRBV9 and TRBJ1-1, with D unclear. CDR3 length equals 15 residues. Per germline, CDR1 SGDLS and CDR2 YYNGEE. V lost 0 bases and J lost 2, with 11 bases in between. The CDR3 region is CASSVDPISNTEAFF. The CDR3 DNA sequence: TGTGCCAGCAGCGTAGACCCTATCTCAAACACTGAAGCTTTCTTT.

The V call is TRBV30, the J call TRBJ2-1, with 7 bases aligning to TRBD1. Germline lookup yields CDR1 GTSNPN and CDR2 SVGIG (reference sequence). CDR3 length: 14 amino acids. Trimming took 5 bases from V and 6 from J; bases not matched to a gene: 10. The CDR3 region has the DNA TGTGCCTGGGGAACCGGACAGGAGTTCAATGAGCAGTTCTTC. The encoded protein is CAWGTGQEFNEQFF.

The chain is built from TRBV10-3 and TRBJ1-2; no reliable D call. The ends were cut back, 6 bases at V and 3 bases at J, with 8 bases in the middle. CDR1 and CDR2 (germline): ENHRY, SYGVKD. The CDR3 has 12 amino acids. The CDR3: CAIRTDDYGYTF. As DNA, the CDR3 is TGTGCCATCAGAACAGACGACTATGGCTACACCTTC.